This T cell receptor (beta chain) was recovered during a study of response to subunit inactivated influenza vaccine. Points from the study as a whole: Authors proposed each seasonal influenza vaccination draws in few new T cells.

Trimming removed 5 bases at V and 2 bases at J, with 11 bases between. The CDR3 sequence is 14 residues long. Per germline, CDR1 MNHEY and CDR2 SVGEGT. MiXCR, applied by TCRdb to the RT-PCR reads, yields one record per CDR3 protein. The sample shows 150,000 or so distinct CDR3 sequences, about a tenth of them seen only once. As for this clonotype: Its cognate antigen is unknown.

Specimen: non-naive T cells sorted from PBMCs, collected roughly 6 weeks after vaccination. J is TRBJ2-3 and V is TRBV6-2 or TRBV6-3, with TRBD1 as a possible D gene (6 bases). This TCR was sampled from a man between 50 and 59 years old who received an inactivated influenza vaccine. The CDR3 protein is CASSGQGPTDTQYF. The CDR3, as DNA: TGTGCCAGCAGTGGTCAGGGGCCCACAGATACGCAGTATTTT.